Listed below are T cell receptor beta chains from one sample, sequenced in a study of cytomegalovirus exposure and HLA in healthy donors. Clones were read by immunoSEQ multiplex PCR, and TCRdb kept only the in-frame ones, dropping some. This table holds around 130,000 clones, about 81% found once. Sequencing was carried out using PBMCs. The receptor source for this set is a woman aged 40 to 50 in good health and CMV-seropositive. CDR3s include the opening cysteine and the closing phenylalanine or tryptophan. D genes are given only for firm matches.

d_gene	v_gene	CDR3aa
TRBD1	TRBV2	CASSATGGSYEQYF
TRBD1	TRBV27	CASSRDRFGYTF
.	TRBV9	CASSPSPRDEAFF
TRBD1	TRBV30	CAGFRKGQGAQYF
.	TRBV27	CASRLGGGDSPLHF
.	TRBV30	CAWTLKITAQPQHF
.	TRBV7-3	CASSPSAAYNEQFF
.	TRBV28	CASSSSGNYGYTF
TRBD2	TRBV4-1	CASSQSLAGAGYEQYF
.	TRBV5-1	CASSLVASGANVLTF
TRBD1	TRBV7-6	CASSPKLGQGAEVAGELFF
TRBD2	TRBV10-1	CASSERAGLAGKDSYNEQFF
TRBD1	TRBV2	CASRRGQGAAQPYEQYF
TRBD1	TRBV10-3	CATWDRQGVNTEAFF
TRBD1	TRBV19	CASKDRRNTEAFF
TRBD1	TRBV6-5	CASSKLRTGRETQYF
.	TRBV5-1	CASSLSSGVTSEAFF
.	TRBV7-3	CASSLTPENTEAFF
TRBD2	TRBV5-1	CASSLNSGATNEQFF
TRBD1	TRBV7-3	CASSPRQGHYGYTF
.	TRBV9	CASSPMGSGTYEQYF
TRBD2	TRBV19	CASSIAPSGSFTEQFF
TRBD1	TRBV30	CASPRTGGLTEAFF
.	TRBV7-2	CASSRQNPGIQETQYF
.	TRBV5-5	CASSLGENYGYTF
.	TRBV6-5	CASSYGTGTSEQYF
.	TRBV5-1	CASSLAGIGNTIYF
TRBD1	TRBV5-5	CASSWGQGEAYEQYF
.	TRBV7-6	CASSPAGGEQYF
TRBD2	TRBV12-5	CASGILAGTDTQYF
TRBD1	TRBV7-9	CASSLDRQGANTEAFF
TRBD1	TRBV6-1	CASSTGDSPLHF
.	TRBV5-8	CASSSASAYNEQFF
TRBD1	TRBV7-9	CASSLPRQGVGTDTQYF
TRBD2	TRBV9	CASSVAASGSEETQYF
.	TRBV11-2	CASSLEASSYEQFF
TRBD2	TRBV9	CASSVGLSAGGPETQYF
TRBD1	TRBV18	CASSPDRNNYGYTF
.	TRBV7-9	CAPSPRDGNTIYF
TRBD1	TRBV5-1	CASSFDRGEQYF
.	TRBV30	CAWSVLRSSYNSPLHF
.	TRBV30	CAWSSGTSVDQPQHF
.	TRBV7-9	CASSLLRETYEQYF
.	TRBV9	CASSVVLGGELFF
TRBD1	TRBV11-2	CASSLGQGRINEQFF
.	TRBV29-1	CSVGDTYTGELFF
TRBD1	TRBV2	CASRSTGGLYGYTF
.	TRBV6-6	CASSRGSRILNTEAFF
TRBD2	TRBV6-4	CASSALAGNQETQYF
.	TRBV27	CASSLGHEQYF